This TCR beta chain was recorded in a study of PD-1 and CTLA-4 blockade in melanoma. Assay: immunoSEQ multiplex PCR; the TCRdb copy retains only in-frame clones and omits some. The table has tens of thousands of clones, around 93% seen once. Germline V CDR1 and CDR2: MNHNY, SVGAGI (reference sequence). V shed 2 bases and J shed 10 bases, with 18 bases lying between them. The CDR3 has 16 amino acids. V gene TRBV6-6 combines with J gene TRBJ1-6, with D unresolved. The sample was CD8+ T cells from peripheral blood, taken from a patient given anti-PD-1 treatment. This receptor was taken from a human donor with melanoma. The CDR3 bases are TGTGCCAGCAGTTACAAAAGCGGGAGATCTGCATCACCCCTCCACTTT. It yields the protein CASSYKSGRSASPLHF.